Below are 16 T cell receptor beta chains sequenced from a single sample in a study of blood T cell repertoires in COVID-19. Using immunoSEQ multiplex PCR, the repertoire was profiled, and TCRdb retains in-frame clones only, with some absent. The repertoire has under 250,000 clones, over 75% of them found once; the top ten carry approximately 8.6%. Sequencing was carried out using PBMCs or T cells enriched from blood (not recorded which). Every receptor here comes from a woman between 45 and 60 years old with acute COVID-19.

To note about this clone: One junction end disagrees with the germline gene, perhaps due to a read error. The V call is TRBV7-2, the J call TRBJ2-3, with 10 bases lining up with TRBD2. The CDR3 runs to 15 residues. Germline V gene sequence: CDR1 SGHTA, CDR2 FQGNSA. The CDR3 DNA reads TGTGCCAGCAGCATAGCGGGGGGAAGCACAGATACGCAGTATTTT. Its protein product is CASSIAGGSTDTQYF.

The V call is TRBV7-8, the J call TRBJ1-5; 9 bases are shared with TRBD1. This CDR3 spans 13 amino acids. Germline loops: CDR1 SGHVS, CDR2 FQNEAQ. With 6 bases clipped from V and 11 bases from J, the junction kept 8 bases outside the gene matches. The CDR3 spells CASSSGTGMAQHF. The CDR3 region has the DNA TGTGCCAGCAGTTCCGGGACAGGGATGGCCCAGCATTTT.

This clone showed up just once. Other DNA sequences within the sample encode an identical CDR3. V is TRBV9 and J is TRBJ1-1, with D possibly matching TRBD1 (5 bases). The CDR3 covers 13 residues. The germline CDR1 and CDR2 sequences are SGDLS and YYNGEE. V lost 2 bases, J lost 1 base, and 6 bases lay in between. CDR3 in DNA: TGTGCCAGCAGCGTCCAGGGGAACACTGAAGCTTTCTTT. Its translation: CASSVQGNTEAFF. Full variable domain (missing parts from reference TRBV9 and TRBJ1-1): DSGVTQTPKHLITATGQRVTLRCSPRSGDLSVYWYQQSLDQGLQFLIQYYNGEERAKGNILERFSAQQFPDLHSELNLSSLELGDSALYFCASSVQGNTEAFFGQGTRLTVV.

The CDR3, as DNA: TGTGCCACCAGTGATCCCGGACAGGGACCGACCGGGGAGCTGTTTTTT. Translated: CATSDPGQGPTGELFF. V usage is TRBV24-1 and J usage is TRBJ2-2, with 8 bases that match TRBD1. Germline CDR1 KGHDR, CDR2 SFDVKD. V shed 3 bases and J 5 bases; nucleotides not matched to a gene: 7. The CDR3 loop spans 16 amino acids.

This chain connects TRBV9 to TRBJ1-1; TRBD1 matches at 11 bases. Germline values: CDR1 SGDLS, CDR2 YYNGEE. The trim removed 4 bases at V and 4 bases at J, leaving 6 bases unmatched. The CDR3 has 15 residues. The CDR3 sequence: CASSRTGGLGTEAFF. The CDR3 DNA sequence: TGTGCCAGCAGCCGGACAGGGGGCCTCGGCACTGAAGCTTTCTTT.

This clone was seen only a few times. J is TRBJ1-2 and V is TRBV28, with D possibly TRBD1 on 5 matching bases. This CDR3 is 19 amino acids long. Trimming shortened V by 5 bases and J by 4 bases, and 29 bases separated the two germline ends. Per the germline V gene, CDR1 is MDHEN and CDR2 is SYDVKM. The DNA for the CDR3 is TGTGCCAGCAGTCCTATCCCGGGACTGACCACACTCCAACCCTATGGCTACACCTTC. Residues: CASSPIPGLTTLQPYGYTF.

V is TRBV6-5 and J is TRBJ1-5; TRBD1 might be the D (6 bases). This CDR3 comprises 12 residues. Germline V lookup: CDR1 MNHEY, CDR2 SVGAGI. V was cut by 5 bases and J by 9 bases, with 11 bases left in between. The CDR3 nucleotides read TGTGCCAGCAGTAAACAGGGAGCGCCCCAGCATTTT. It codes for CASSKQGAPQHF.

This clone was observed a handful of times. The rearrangement uses TRBV10-2 and TRBJ1-5; D remains ambiguous. Germline assignment: CDR1 WSHSY and CDR2 SAAADI. Trimming stripped 6 bases from V and 0 bases from J, with 12 bases between. There are 15 residues in the CDR3. CDR3 residues: CASRRGSYSNQPQHF. Here the CDR3 DNA reads TGCGCCAGCAGACGAGGGTCATATAGCAATCAGCCCCAGCATTTT.

The J gene is TRBJ2-1, the V gene TRBV18; 9 nucleotides match TRBD2. The CDR3 covers 17 residues. Germline CDR1 and CDR2: KGHSH and LQKENI. J was trimmed by 8 bases and V by 3 bases; bases with no gene match: 14. CDR3 loop: CASSPENGRGGRHEQFF. DNA of the CDR3: TGTGCCAGCTCACCCGAGAATGGGCGGGGGGGCCGTCATGAGCAGTTCTTC.

V usage is TRBV7-2 and J usage is TRBJ1-5, with 7 bases matching TRBD1. The CDR3 has 15 residues. V shed 5 bases and J 0 bases; nucleotides not matched to a gene: 4. The V gene's germline CDR1 is SGHTA and CDR2 FQGNSA. The CDR3 DNA reads as TGTGCCAGCAGCACGGGACAGAATAGCAATCAGCCCCAGCATTTT. Translating it yields CASSTGQNSNQPQHF.

The genes are TRBV7-9 and TRBJ1-1; TRBD1 might be the D (5 bases). CDR1 and CDR2 (germline): SEHNR, FQNEAQ (reference sequence). Trimming stripped 5 bases from V and 1 base from J, with 11 bases between. There are 14 residues in the CDR3. CDR3 nucleotides: TGTGCCAGCAGCGTGGGGGGGACGAACACTGAAGCTTTCTTT. It codes for CASSVGGTNTEAFF.

The V and J genes are TRBV19 and TRBJ1-3; 8 bases map to TRBD1. CDR1 and CDR2 (germline): LNHDA, SQIVND (reference sequence). V trimming: 5 bases; J trimming: 0 bases; junction bases outside the gene matches: 6. The CDR3 runs to 16 residues. The CDR3 is CASSAGQAPSGNTIYF. CDR3 nucleotides: TGTGCCAGTAGTGCGGGACAGGCGCCCTCTGGAAACACCATATATTTT.

V and J are TRBV19 and TRBJ2-1, with 8 bases fitting TRBD1. CDR1 and CDR2 (germline): LNHDA, SQIVND (reference sequence). CDR3 size: 14 residues. Trimming took 3 bases from V and 7 from J; bases not matched to a gene: 5. The CDR3 sequence is CASSMGTGNNEQFF. CDR3 nucleotides: TGTGCCAGTAGTATGGGGACAGGTAATAATGAGCAGTTCTTC.

The chain carries TRBV27 and TRBJ1-5; a weak D match, TRBD1 (5 bases). CDR1 MNHEY and CDR2 SMNVEV come from the germline V gene (reference sequence). The CDR3 totals 14 residues. V was shortened by 6 bases and J by 9 bases, with 18 bases between the two germline ends. DNA for the CDR3: TGTGCCAGCAGATCCCTGGAGGGGCAGGGGCCCCAGCATTTT. Its translation: CASRSLEGQGPQHF.

The chain joins TRBV6-6 to TRBJ1-5; a possible D gene is TRBD1 (5 bases). Trimming took 5 bases from V and 7 from J, leaving 12 bases between them. CDR3 size: 13 residues. Germline V gene sequence: CDR1 MNHNY, CDR2 SVGAGI (reference sequence). CDR3 sequence reads: CASSPGDGQPQHF. The DNA of the CDR3 is TGTGCCAGCAGTCCGGGGGACGGGCAGCCCCAGCATTTT.

The V gene is TRBV11-2, the J gene TRBJ2-1; TRBD1 agrees at 7 bases. CDR1 is SGHAT, CDR2 FQNNGV, per germline. The CDR3 has 13 amino acids. Germline trimming cut 5 bases from V and 6 bases from J; bases unmatched to any gene: 4. The CDR3 DNA follows: TGTGCCAGCAGCCCAGACAGGGCCAATGAGCAGTTCTTC. This encodes CASSPDRANEQFF.